What follows is one T cell receptor beta chain and its context. CDR1 and CDR2 (germline): SGHTA, FQGNSA. The CDR3 is 16 amino acids. Trimming cost V 1 base and J 4 bases; bases outside gene matches: 8. Clones were sequenced by immunoSEQ multiplex PCR, and TCRdb holds only the in-frame ones, with some missing. The sample lists 100,000 to 150,000 clones, 75% to 90% occurring once. The entry originates in a study of blood T cell repertoires in COVID-19. Across the whole study: From the United States, Italy and Spain came samples of acute and convalescent COVID-19.

The chain carries TRBV7-2 and TRBJ1-2; 8 positions match TRBD1. This TCR came from a man between 35 and 55 years old with acute or convalescent COVID-19. Sample: peripheral blood. This CDR3 is CASSLVPTGAGYGYTF. The DNA for the CDR3 is TGTGCCAGCAGCTTAGTCCCGACAGGGGCAGGCTATGGCTACACCTTC.